This T cell receptor (beta chain) is from a study of chemoradiotherapy in HPV16-positive cancers. About this clone: Other DNA sequences in this specimen translate into the identical CDR3.

Germline trimming cut 6 bases from V and 0 bases from J; bases unmatched to any gene: 1. Per the germline V gene, CDR1 is SNHLY and CDR2 is FYNNEI. The CDR3 length is 14 residues. Assay: immunoSEQ multiplex PCR; the TCRdb copy retains only in-frame clones and omits some. The profile shows about 2,200 clones, 60% to 85% of them singletons. V gene TRBV2 combines with J gene TRBJ1-5; 8 bases are a match to TRBD1. The sample consisted of tumor tissue, taken from a patient who underwent chemoradiotherapy. The receptor was derived from a human donor with HPV-associated anogenital cancer. The CDR3 DNA reads TGTGCCAGCAGGGACAGGGTTAGCAATCAGCCCCAGCATTTT. This sequence encodes CASRDRVSNQPQHF.